Listed below are T cell receptor beta chains from one sample, sequenced in a study of PD-L1 blockade in urothelial cancer. This table comes from immunoSEQ multiplex PCR, and its TCRdb copy is limited to in-frame clones, with some not included. The table lists tens of thousands of clones, about four fifths of them singletons. Sample: PBMCs, taken around atezolizumab (anti-PD-L1) treatment. Every receptor here comes from a man between 60 and 70 years old with urothelial cancer. CDR3s include the opening cysteine and the closing phenylalanine or tryptophan. Each record gives: CDR3 length, V gene, J gene, clone size, D gene, CDR3 protein, CDR3 DNA. A D gene is named only where the DNA matches it firmly. Size is omitted from some rows. Given values are once, few, many or a class for expanded clones.

>14|TRBV10-2|TRBJ1-6|.|.
CASRGPRSNSPLHF
TGCGCCAGCCGCGGTCCCCGGAGTAATTCACCCCTCCACTTT
>16|TRBV7-9|TRBJ2-1|.|TRBD2
CASSPRAGVSYNEQFF
TGTGCCAGCAGCCCTAGAGCGGGGGTCTCCTACAATGAGCAGTTCTTC
>14|TRBV2|TRBJ2-7|.|.
CASSPIGQSGEQYF
TGTGCCAGCAGTCCCATCGGACAGTCTGGCGAGCAGTACTTC
>15|TRBV5-1|TRBJ1-1|.|TRBD1
CASSFTGQSNTEAFF
TGCGCCAGCAGCTTTACGGGACAGTCGAACACTGAAGCTTTCTTT
>16|TRBV7-3|TRBJ2-4|.|TRBD1
CASSPGTELAKNIQYF
TGTGCCAGCAGCCCCGGGACAGAATTAGCCAAAAACATTCAGTACTTC
>14|TRBV6-1|TRBJ1-3|.|.
CASSEVWAGNTIYF
TGTGCCAGCAGTGAAGTATGGGCGGGAAACACCATATATTTT
>16|TRBV4-2|TRBJ1-2|.|.
CASSQDPYGSSKGYTF
TGTGCCAGCAGCCAAGACCCCTATGGGAGCTCAAAGGGCTACACCTTC
>15|TRBV19|TRBJ1-1|.|.
CASSINTLTRTEAFF
TGTGCCAGTAGTATAAACACATTGACTAGGACTGAAGCTTTCTTT
>16|TRBV6-1|TRBJ2-7|once|.
CASSEVFYDSYYEQYF
TGTGCCAGCAGTGAAGTATTCTACGACAGTTACTACGAGCAGTACTTC
>15|TRBV30|TRBJ1-2|.|.
CAWRGRDSSNYGYTF
TGTGCCTGGAGGGGACGGGACTCATCTAACTATGGCTACACCTTC
>13|TRBV11-1|TRBJ2-3|once|.
CASSLERSDTQYF
TGTGCCAGCAGCTTAGAGCGGTCAGATACGCAGTATTTT
>19|TRBV28|TRBJ1-5|.|.
CASADPGGVGQESNQPQHF
TGTGCCAGCGCTGACCCCGGGGGGGTGGGGCAGGAGAGCAATCAGCCCCAGCATTTT
>13|TRBV28|TRBJ2-3|.|.
CASSQGGTDTQYF
TGTGCCAGCAGTCAAGGGGGCACAGATACGCAGTATTTT
>14|TRBV7-5|TRBJ2-1|.|.
CARSRAGGISEQFF
TGTGCCAGAAGCCGAGCGGGGGGGATCTCTGAGCAGTTCTTC
>12|TRBV2|TRBJ1-2|.|.
CASCRDCYGYTF
TGTGCCAGCTGTCGGGACTGCTATGGCTACACCTTC
>19|TRBV5-1|TRBJ2-1|few|TRBD2
CASSMQSSGGPSSYNEQFF
TGCGCCAGCAGCATGCAGAGTAGCGGGGGCCCGAGCTCCTACAATGAGCAGTTCTTC
>14|TRBV7-2|TRBJ1-1|few|.
CASSLDRVNTEAFF
TGTGCCAGCAGCTTAGACAGGGTGAACACTGAAGCTTTCTTT
>15|TRBV28|TRBJ2-2|.|.
CASSLSFKSSGELFF
TGTGCCAGCAGTTTATCGTTTAAGAGTTCCGGGGAGCTGTTTTTT
>13|TRBV9|TRBJ1-5|.|.
CASSVGLDQPQHF
TGTGCCAGCAGCGTAGGGCTGGATCAGCCCCAGCATTTT
>15|TRBV5-4|TRBJ2-7|.|TRBD1
CASSYVTGTGGEQYF
TGTGCCAGCAGCTACGTAACCGGGACAGGGGGCGAGCAGTACTTC
>16|TRBV5-1|TRBJ2-3|once|.
CASSLAVGQDTDTQYF
TGCGCCAGCAGCTTGGCCGTTGGGCAGGACACAGATACGCAGTATTTT
>15|TRBV5-1|TRBJ1-1|.|.
CASSLDRESGTEAFF
TGCGCCAGCAGCTTGGACAGGGAGTCGGGAACTGAAGCTTTCTTT
>15|TRBV9|TRBJ1-4|.|.
CASSPSGAGNEKLFF
TGTGCCAGCAGCCCTTCAGGGGCGGGTAATGAAAAACTGTTTTTT
>15|TRBV30|TRBJ1-4|.|.
CAWSVLAGSNEKLFF
TGTGCCTGGAGTGTACTGGCGGGCAGTAATGAAAAACTGTTTTTT
>13|TRBV30|TRBJ1-2|.|.
CAWSVGQYNPYTF
TGTGCCTGGAGTGTAGGACAGTACAACCCCTACACCTTC
>12|TRBV6-6|TRBJ1-1|.|TRBD1
CASSDRAKEAFF
TGTGCCAGCAGCGACAGGGCAAAGGAAGCTTTCTTT
>16|TRBV5-1|TRBJ1-1|once|TRBD1
CASSIGQGAADTEAFF
TGCGCCAGCAGCATCGGACAGGGGGCTGCGGACACTGAAGCTTTCTTT
>15|TRBV6-1|TRBJ2-5|.|TRBD2
CASSEASGGQETQYF
TGTGCCAGCAGTGAAGCTAGCGGGGGACAAGAGACCCAGTACTTC
>15|TRBV6-6|TRBJ2-2|.|.
CASSWGHPNTGELFF
TGTGCCAGCAGTTGGGGACATCCCAACACCGGGGAGCTGTTTTTT
>14|TRBV30|TRBJ2-2|.|TRBD1
CAWVTGGGTGELFF
TGTGCCTGGGTAACAGGGGGCGGCACCGGGGAGCTGTTTTTT
>13|TRBV10-3|TRBJ1-2|few|.
CAIRQTEDYGYTF
TGTGCCATCAGACAGACAGAAGATTATGGCTACACCTTC
>16|TRBV28|TRBJ2-2|.|.
CASSPPGLSITGELFF
TGTGCCAGCAGTCCTCCGGGACTGAGCATCACCGGGGAGCTGTTTTTT
>18|TRBV7-9|TRBJ2-3|.|TRBD2
CASSLGTSGGASTDTQYF
TGTGCCAGCAGCTTGGGGACTAGCGGGGGAGCGAGCACAGATACGCAGTATTTT
>15|TRBV6-5|TRBJ1-5|once|TRBD1
CASRIGQGSNQPQHF
TGTGCCAGCAGGATAGGACAGGGGAGCAATCAGCCCCAGCATTTT
>14|TRBV5-1|TRBJ1-1|.|.
CASSVDSLDTEAFF
TGCGCCAGCAGCGTGGACAGCTTGGACACTGAAGCTTTCTTT
>14|TRBV6-1|TRBJ2-3|.|TRBD2
CASTTSGGTDTQYF
TGTGCCAGCACTACTAGCGGGGGCACAGATACGCAGTATTTT
>16|TRBV9|TRBJ2-7|.|.
CASSVLPGGVSSEQYF
TGTGCCAGCAGCGTACTGCCCGGCGGGGTTAGCAGCGAGCAGTACTTC
>15|TRBV9|TRBJ2-3|.|.
CASSAQGPPTDTQYF
TGTGCCAGCAGCGCTCAGGGTCCCCCCACAGATACGCAGTATTTT
>13|TRBV5-1|TRBJ2-5|.|.
CASSLAIQETQYF
TGCGCCAGCAGCTTGGCCATCCAAGAGACCCAGTACTTC
>15|TRBV6-1|TRBJ2-4|.|.
CASSGRQVAKNIQYF
TGTGCCAGCAGTGGAAGACAGGTGGCCAAAAACATTCAGTACTTC
>13|TRBV28|TRBJ1-2|.|.
CASSTGTSYGYTF
TGTGCCAGCAGCACCGGGACATCCTATGGCTACACCTTC
>13|TRBV5-4|TRBJ2-7|once|.
CASSLFQAHEQYF
TGTGCCAGCAGCTTGTTCCAGGCCCACGAGCAGTACTTC
>15|TRBV28|TRBJ2-1|.|TRBD2
CASNPSGGGANEQFF
TGTGCCAGCAACCCCTCTGGCGGGGGAGCGAATGAGCAGTTCTTC
>15|TRBV7-2|TRBJ2-5|.|TRBD1
CASSLDRGSPETQYF
TGTGCCAGCAGCTTAGACAGGGGGTCTCCCGAGACCCAGTACTTC
>16|TRBV10-3|TRBJ1-2|once|TRBD1
CAITPGTGLGGRGYTF
TGTGCCATCACCCCCGGGACAGGGTTGGGTGGTCGCGGCTACACCTTC
>15|TRBV10-3|TRBJ2-2|.|TRBD1
CAISGRDRGIGELFF
TGTGCCATCAGTGGCCGGGACAGGGGGATCGGGGAGCTGTTTTTT
>12|TRBV29-1|TRBJ2-3|.|.
CSVEESGDTQYF
TGCAGCGTTGAAGAATCAGGAGATACGCAGTATTTT
>15|TRBV11-2|TRBJ2-4|.|.
CASSPQGLAKNIQYF
TGTGCCAGCAGCCCCCAGGGTCTGGCCAAAAACATTCAGTACTTC
>15|TRBV2|TRBJ1-5|.|.
CASSGGDLGNQPQHF
TGTGCCAGCAGTGGGGGGGATTTGGGCAATCAGCCCCAGCATTTT
>13|TRBV11-2|TRBJ1-3|few|.
CASSFVTGNTIYF
TGTGCCAGCAGCTTCGTAACTGGAAACACCATATATTTT
>15|TRBV10-1|TRBJ2-7|.|.
CASSEEGSTRGEQYF
TGCGCCAGCAGTGAGGAGGGGAGCACCAGGGGCGAGCAGTACTTC
>17|TRBV9|TRBJ2-1|once|TRBD2
CASSSRLAGGAKDEQFF
TGTGCCAGCAGCTCCCGACTAGCGGGGGGGGCTAAGGATGAGCAGTTCTTC
>14|TRBV19|TRBJ1-5|.|.
CASSLRGSNQPQHF
TGTGCCAGTAGTCTGCGGGGGAGCAATCAGCCCCAGCATTTT
>16|TRBV19|TRBJ1-4|.|TRBD1
CASLDPGTASNEKLFF
TGTGCCAGCCTTGACCCGGGGACAGCCAGTAATGAAAAACTGTTTTTT
>14|TRBV5-1|TRBJ1-3|.|TRBD1
CASSTDRDGNTIYF
TGCGCCAGCAGCACCGACAGGGATGGAAACACCATATATTTT